A single TCR beta chain is shown here with its context. Its target is not known. These data come from a study of T cell responses to AZD1222 COVID-19 vaccine. Study results and caveats: Distributed over spike, vaccine-associated CD4 TCRs predominated at 160-218 and 743-854.

Trimming cost V 2 bases and J 4 bases, with 3 bases left between them. CDR3 length: 12 amino acids. CDR1 and CDR2 (germline): MDHEN, SYDVKM. Using immunoSEQ multiplex PCR, the repertoire was profiled, and TCRdb retains in-frame clones only, with some absent. The sample lists roughly 140,000 clones; 88% were seen once. The receptor's source is an adult who had recovered from COVID-19. The sequencing used peripheral blood, collected after recovery from COVID-19. The J gene is TRBJ1-3, the V gene TRBV28, with no clear D. The CDR3 nucleotides read TGTGCCAGCAGTTTAAAGGGAAACACCATATATTTT. As protein: CASSLKGNTIYF.